These 16 T cell receptor beta chains were all obtained from the same sample, sequenced in a study of T cells after yellow fever vaccination. Each CDR3 protein is one row after TCRdb ran MiXCR on the 5' RACE reads. The sample consists of about 74,000 distinct CDR3 sequences, around 6.5% of them appearing once. The material sequenced was CD8+ T cells sorted from PBMCs, taken 5 days after the first yellow fever vaccination. These receptors all stem from a man aged 18 to 35 who received the YFV17D yellow fever vaccine.

This clonotype has a handful of counts. The chain couples TRBV11-2 to TRBJ2-7, with 7 bases identical to TRBD1. The V gene's germline CDR1 is SGHAT and CDR2 FQNNGV. The CDR3 consists of 15 residues. The junction had 9 bases not matched to a gene; V was cut back by 1 base and J by 6 bases. In DNA, the CDR3 is TGTGCCAGCAGCTTAGCTGGACAGGCCGTCCTCGAGCAGTACTTC. It codes for CASSLAGQAVLEQYF.

The rearrangement links TRBV12-3 or TRBV12-4 to TRBJ2-2; D not certain. Deletions cut 3 bases from V and 1 base from J, with 6 bases between. The CDR3 has 14 amino acids. The CDR3 DNA reads as TGTGCCAGCAGTTTTTTAGGGAACACCGGGGAGCTGTTTTTT. Amino acids: CASSFLGNTGELFF.

This clonotype has ten or more counts. This chain connects TRBV27 to TRBJ1-1; D is possibly TRBD1 (5 bases). Looked up from germline, CDR1 is MNHEY and CDR2 is SMNVEV (reference sequence). CDR3 size: 13 residues. The ends were cut back, 5 bases at V and 5 bases at J, with 12 bases in the middle. CDR3 amino acids: CASSPLGGTEAFF. CDR3 coding DNA: TGTGCCAGCAGTCCTTTGGGGGGAACTGAAGCTTTCTTT.

This clonotype was observed a handful of times. This sequence joins TRBV4-1 and TRBJ1-1; D not certain. Germline lookup yields CDR1 MGHRA and CDR2 YSYEKL. The ends were cut back, 1 base at V and 4 bases at J, with 19 bases in the middle. The CDR3 is made up of 17 amino acids. The CDR3 protein is CASSQGLRGLASTEAFF. The CDR3 DNA sequence: TGCGCCAGCAGCCAAGGACTTAGAGGCTTGGCTAGCACTGAAGCTTTCTTT.

This clonotype was seen ten or more times. The rearrangement uses TRBV11-2 and TRBJ2-1; TRBD1 agrees at 8 bases. The germline gives CDR1 SGHAT, CDR2 FQNNGV. The CDR3 has 14 residues. Losses at the gene ends were 11 bases for V and 8 bases for J; bases not matched to a gene: 14. This CDR3 is CAGADRAGLHEQFF. The DNA for the CDR3 is TGTGCCGGAGCGGACAGGGCGGGTCTGCATGAGCAGTTCTTC.

In its sample, this clonotype was seen many times. The rearrangement joins TRBV28 to TRBJ1-6; D unresolved. The CDR3 extends over 15 amino acids. Looked up from germline, CDR1 is MDHEN and CDR2 is SYDVKM. The V end was cut by 4 bases, the J end by 0 bases, with 7 bases between. Here the CDR3 DNA reads TGTGCCAGCAGTTCCATAAGCTCCTATAATTCACCCCTCCACTTT. It yields the protein CASSSISSYNSPLHF.

This clonotype was recorded a few times. This chain joins TRBV7-2 and TRBJ2-3, with 9 bases identical to TRBD2. Per germline, CDR1 SGHTA and CDR2 FQGNSA. The CDR3 is 15 amino acids. After removal of 5 bases from V and 4 bases from J, the junction contained 7 bases not matched to a gene. CDR3 sequence reads: CASSPIAGASDTQYF. CDR3 nucleotide sequence: TGTGCCAGCAGCCCCATAGCGGGGGCTTCAGATACGCAGTATTTT.

As for this clonotype: Being one base from a much bigger clone, this may be a read error. Here the CDR3 reads CAISLSTARVKYNEQFF. Written as DNA, the CDR3 is TGCGCCATCAGCTTGAGTACGGCCAGGGTGAAATACAATGAGCAGTTCTTC. The V call is TRBV5-1, the J call TRBJ2-1; possible D gene TRBD1, 5 bases. The germline CDR1 and CDR2 sequences are SGHRS and YFSETQ. This CDR3 comprises 17 residues.

This clonotype was picked up many times. The genes are TRBV6-5 and TRBJ2-5; 10 bases are a match to TRBD2. The CDR3 spans 14 residues. Germline CDR1 reads MNHEY; CDR2 reads SVGAGI. The V gene end was trimmed by 4 bases and the J gene end by 5 bases; junction bases not matched to a gene: 4. The CDR3 reads CASSLGLAMETQYF. CDR3 bases: TGTGCCAGCAGTTTGGGACTAGCGATGGAGACCCAGTACTTC.

This chain links TRBV9 with TRBJ2-1; 10 bases are shared with TRBD1. With 3 bases clipped from V and 2 bases from J, the junction kept 8 bases outside the gene matches. Germline V gene sequence: CDR1 SGDLS, CDR2 YYNGEE. The CDR3 loop spans 17 amino acids. DNA for the CDR3: TGTGCCAGCAGCGAGGGGGGACAGGGGAAGCCCTACAATGAGCAGTTCTTC. Translating gives CASSEGGQGKPYNEQFF.

This clonotype was observed many times. The genes are TRBV24-1 and TRBJ2-7; D possibly corresponds to TRBD2 (6 bases). V was shortened by 4 bases and J by 7 bases, with 16 bases between the two germline ends. The CDR3 consists of 14 residues. Germline CDR1 is KGHDR and CDR2 is SFDVKD. CDR3 protein: CATSDSGTPGEQYF. CDR3 DNA sequence: TGTGCCACCAGTGACTCCGGGACTCCGGGGGAGCAGTACTTC.

This clonotype was observed a few times. CDR3 residues: CASSPTPNTEAFF. The DNA of the CDR3 is TGTGCCAGCAGCCCAACCCCTAACACTGAAGCTTTCTTT. The chain is built from TRBV5-5 and TRBJ1-1, with unresolved D. There are 13 residues in the CDR3. The V gene's germline CDR1 is SGHKS and CDR2 YYEKEE (reference sequence). Trimming cost V 4 bases and J 2 bases, with 9 bases left between them.

The rearrangement uses TRBV2 and TRBJ2-1; D unresolved. This CDR3 region has 14 residues. V was pared by 4 bases and J by 0 bases, with 7 bases between. Germline-derived CDR1 and CDR2 are SNHLY and FYNNEI. CDR3 in DNA: TGTGCCAGCAGTGGGGTGAGCTCCTACAATGAGCAGTTCTTC. Protein sequence: CASSGVSSYNEQFF.

This clonotype was detected ten times or more. This chain uses TRBV11-2 with TRBJ2-3; 11 bases line up with TRBD2. V trimming: 6 bases; J trimming: 4 bases; junction bases outside the gene matches: 12. The CDR3 runs 17 residues. CDR1 and CDR2 (germline): SGHAT, FQNNGV. CDR3 protein: CASRGPIAGGSADTQYF. The CDR3 DNA is TGTGCCAGCAGGGGGCCAATAGCGGGGGGGTCCGCAGATACGCAGTATTTT.

This clonotype was observed a handful of times. This chain connects TRBV12-3 or TRBV12-4 to TRBJ2-5; no reliable D call. V was clipped by 3 bases and J by 5 bases, with 10 bases between them. This CDR3 is built from 13 residues. The CDR3 sequence is CASSFFGEETQYF. The DNA for the CDR3 is TGTGCCAGCAGTTTCTTCGGTGAGGAGACCCAGTACTTC.

This clonotype was picked up many times. The V call is TRBV12-3 or TRBV12-4, the J call TRBJ2-5; D not certain. V was clipped by 8 bases and J by 0 bases, with 13 bases between them. The CDR3 loop spans 14 amino acids. CDR3 residues: CASWSNGYQETQYF. The DNA for the CDR3 is TGTGCCAGCTGGTCCAACGGATACCAAGAGACCCAGTACTTC.